This TCR beta chain was sequenced in a study of vaccination and CD4 T cells after COVID-19. About the research overall: Each participant was administered two doses of a vaccine, which was either BNT162b2 or mRNA-1273. Taking of post-vaccine samples occurred a median approximately 76 days after dose two (range 14 to 241). At day 14 and again at days 161 to 241 post-vaccination, a few convalescent patients were sampled.

TCRdb redid the calling of the PCR reads with MiXCR, one entry per CDR3 protein. This table holds 35,000 to 45,000 distinct CDR3 sequences, about 35% found once. Between the trimmed V and J ends, which lost 10 bases and 4 bases, there was a span of 14 bases. Germline CDR1 MNHNS, CDR2 SASEGT. This CDR3 comprises 14 residues. Time point described: late sampling 161 to 241 days after vaccination in a few convalescent patients. This TCR was sampled from a human donor who had recovered from COVID-19. The sample in question was CD4+ T cells from blood, obtained about 7 months after SARS-CoV-2 vaccination. V is TRBV6-1 and J is TRBJ1-6; D is unclear. The CDR3, as DNA: TGTGCCACCCTAGGGAGTTCTTATAATTCACCCCTCCACTTT. Translating it yields CATLGSSYNSPLHF.